This TCR beta chain is from a study of blood T cell repertoires in COVID-19 (dated by TCRdb to 2018 to 2021). Regarding the complete study: Collaborator samples came from the United States, Italy and Spain and covered acute and convalescent phases of COVID-19. The prospective study material was composed of cDNA or gDNA derived from T cells, B-cell-depleted T cells, or PBMCs. Deeply sampled blood TCRbeta repertoires from subjects exposed to, actively infected with, or recovered from COVID-19 were included in the dataset. The repertoires were released in a freely available public database intended as a resource for research on the immune response to SARS-CoV-2. Samples came from the ongoing ImmuneRACE study (first 160 participants) plus 1,254 subjects from 6 global collaborators. A de-identified subject ID, COVID-19 status, age in years and sex were almost always included in the sample metadata. HLA class I and class II types, where available, came from metadata supplied by the sample provider rather than from assay-based typing.

Of note for this clone: Its specific antigen is unknown. Nothing much larger sits one base from this clone, and base qualities are not available.

Another Seattle source contributed samples from volunteer blood donors who had recovered from COVID-19. The collaborating institutions used their own protocols to collect whole blood in K2EDTA tubes. For TCRbeta analysis, collaborators shipped samples in one of three forms: frozen whole blood, isolated PBMCs, or DNA extracted from either of those sample types. Reading the germline V gene (reference sequence) gives CDR1 GTSNPN and CDR2 SVGIG. Cut back by 0 bases and 4 bases, the V and J ends lie 6 bases apart. Including cysteine and phenylalanine, the CDR3 has 12 amino acids. CDR3 DNA only is kept here, 36 bases in frame from base 1. TCRbeta CDR3 regions were amplified from genomic DNA using the immunoSEQ Assay, a bias-controlled multiplex PCR. In the authors' own workflow: Nucleated cell counts per sample were estimated from amplification of reference gene primers within the assay. To quantify the absolute abundance of each unique TCRbeta CDR3 rearrangement, sequence reads were collapsed and filtered. For each sample, productive Simpson clonality was calculated as the square root of Simpson's diversity index across productive rearrangements. Imported from immuneACCESS, the table was reduced by TCRdb to in-frame sequences with V and J called. These copies leave out some clones; in studies compared against another copy, an unresolved V gene accounts for under half, and the cause of the remainder is not known. V and J calls and clone size are as listed in that table; D and trimming were resolved from the DNA. This sample is represented by about 170,000 clones; about 83% of them were singletons. Less than 20% of the sample rests with the top ten.

Points the paper makes about the study in general: How much clinical and demographic metadata was included differed by source and by participant, and the metadata was provided uncurated.

This TCR came from a woman in her 70s who had recovered from COVID-19. The sample taken for sequencing was peripheral blood. The chain is made from TRBV30 and TRBJ1-2; the D gene cannot be resolved reliably. The DNA sequence follows: TGTGCCTGGAGTGTGCGTAGCTATGGCTACACCTTC. This codes for CAWSVRSYGYTF.